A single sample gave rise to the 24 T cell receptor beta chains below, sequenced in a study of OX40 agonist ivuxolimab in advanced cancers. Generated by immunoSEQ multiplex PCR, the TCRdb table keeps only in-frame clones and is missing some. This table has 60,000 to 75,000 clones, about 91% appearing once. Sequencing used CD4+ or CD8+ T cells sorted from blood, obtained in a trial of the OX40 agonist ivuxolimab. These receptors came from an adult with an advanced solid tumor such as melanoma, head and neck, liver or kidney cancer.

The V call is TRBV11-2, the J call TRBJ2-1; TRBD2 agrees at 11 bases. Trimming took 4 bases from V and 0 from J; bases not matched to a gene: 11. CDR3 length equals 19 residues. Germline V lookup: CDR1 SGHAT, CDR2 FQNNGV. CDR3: CASSSQTRLAGRSYNEQFF. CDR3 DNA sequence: TGTGCCAGCAGCTCCCAAACAAGACTAGCGGGACGCTCCTACAATGAGCAGTTCTTC.

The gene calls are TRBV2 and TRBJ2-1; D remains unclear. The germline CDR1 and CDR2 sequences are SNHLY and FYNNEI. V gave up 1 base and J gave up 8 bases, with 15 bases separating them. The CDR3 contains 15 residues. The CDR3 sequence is CASSEVSLNFDEQFF. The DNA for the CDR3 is TGTGCCAGCAGTGAAGTTTCCCTGAATTTTGATGAGCAGTTCTTC.

CDR3 DNA sequence: TGTGCCAGCAGAGACCGAGGCCTGAACACTGAAGCTTTCTTT. This encodes CASRDRGLNTEAFF. The chain employs TRBV28 and TRBJ1-1, with D hard to call. The CDR3 covers 14 residues. The V end lost 6 bases, the J end lost 0 bases, and 11 bases lay between the germline ends. Germline lookup yields CDR1 MDHEN and CDR2 SYDVKM.

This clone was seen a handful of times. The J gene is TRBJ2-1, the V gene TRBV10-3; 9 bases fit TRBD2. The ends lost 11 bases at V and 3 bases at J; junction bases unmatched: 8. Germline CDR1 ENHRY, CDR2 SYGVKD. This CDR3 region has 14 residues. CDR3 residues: CAAGSGSIYNEQFF. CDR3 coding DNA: TGTGCCGCCGGTAGCGGGAGTATCTACAATGAGCAGTTCTTC.

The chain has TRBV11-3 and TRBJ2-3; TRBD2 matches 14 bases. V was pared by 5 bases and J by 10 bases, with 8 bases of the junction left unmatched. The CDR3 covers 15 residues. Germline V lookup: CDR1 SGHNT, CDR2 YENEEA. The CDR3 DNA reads TGTGCCAGCAGCCCCGGGACTAGCGGGAGCACGCCGCAGTATTTT. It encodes CASSPGTSGSTPQYF.

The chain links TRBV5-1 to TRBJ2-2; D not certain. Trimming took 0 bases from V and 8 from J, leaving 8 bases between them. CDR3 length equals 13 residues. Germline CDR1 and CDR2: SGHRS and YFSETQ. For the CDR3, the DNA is TGCGCCAGCAGCTTGGAACAGATGGGGGAGCTGTTTTTT. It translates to CASSLEQMGELFF.

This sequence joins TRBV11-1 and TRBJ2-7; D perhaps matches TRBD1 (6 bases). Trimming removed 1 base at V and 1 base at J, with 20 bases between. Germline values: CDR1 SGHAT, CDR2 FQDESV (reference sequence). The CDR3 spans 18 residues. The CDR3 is CASSLVSREDRTSYEQYF. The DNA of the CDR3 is TGTGCCAGCAGCTTAGTTAGCCGAGAAGACAGGACTTCCTACGAGCAGTACTTC.

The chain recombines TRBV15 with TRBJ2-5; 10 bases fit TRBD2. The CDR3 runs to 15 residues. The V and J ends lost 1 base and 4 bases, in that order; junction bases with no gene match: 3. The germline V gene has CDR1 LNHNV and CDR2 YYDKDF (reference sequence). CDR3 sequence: CATSRARLAGETQYF. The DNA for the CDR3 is TGTGCCACCAGCAGAGCACGACTAGCGGGAGAGACCCAGTACTTC.

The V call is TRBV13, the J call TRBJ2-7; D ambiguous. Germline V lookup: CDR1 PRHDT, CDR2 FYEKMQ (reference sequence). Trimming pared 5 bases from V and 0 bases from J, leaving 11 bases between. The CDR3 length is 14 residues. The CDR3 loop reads CASSPRAPSYEQYF. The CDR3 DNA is TGTGCCAGCAGCCCACGGGCCCCCTCCTACGAGCAGTACTTC.

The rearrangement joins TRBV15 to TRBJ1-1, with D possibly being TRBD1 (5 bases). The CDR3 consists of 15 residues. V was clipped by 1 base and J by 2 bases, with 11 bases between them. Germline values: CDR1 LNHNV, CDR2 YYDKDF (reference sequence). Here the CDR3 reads CATSRGVGENTEAFF. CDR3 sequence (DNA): TGTGCCACCAGCAGAGGGGTGGGGGAAAACACTGAAGCTTTCTTT.

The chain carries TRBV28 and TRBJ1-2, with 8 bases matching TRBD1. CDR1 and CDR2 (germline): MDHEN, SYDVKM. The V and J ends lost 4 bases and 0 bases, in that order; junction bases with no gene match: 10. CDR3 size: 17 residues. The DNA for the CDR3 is TGTGCCAGCAGTTCCCTGACCGGGACAGGCACTAACTATGGCTACACCTTC. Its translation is CASSSLTGTGTNYGYTF.

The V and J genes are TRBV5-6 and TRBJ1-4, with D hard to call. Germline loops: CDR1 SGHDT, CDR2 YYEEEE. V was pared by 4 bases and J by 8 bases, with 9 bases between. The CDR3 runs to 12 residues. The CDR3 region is CASSPLGEKLFF. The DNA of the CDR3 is TGTGCCAGCAGCCCCCTTGGAGAAAAACTGTTTTTT.

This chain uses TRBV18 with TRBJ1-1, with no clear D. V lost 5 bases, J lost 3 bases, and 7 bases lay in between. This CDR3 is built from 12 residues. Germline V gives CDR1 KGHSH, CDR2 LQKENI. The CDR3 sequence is CASSKGHTEAFF. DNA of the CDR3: TGTGCCAGCTCAAAAGGACACACTGAAGCTTTCTTT.

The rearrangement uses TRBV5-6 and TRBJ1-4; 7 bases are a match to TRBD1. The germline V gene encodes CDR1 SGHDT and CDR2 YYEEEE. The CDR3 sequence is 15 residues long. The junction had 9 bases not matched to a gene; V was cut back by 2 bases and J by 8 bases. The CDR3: CASSFFRGTGEKLFF. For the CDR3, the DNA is TGTGCCAGCAGCTTTTTCAGGGGGACGGGGGAAAAACTGTTTTTT.

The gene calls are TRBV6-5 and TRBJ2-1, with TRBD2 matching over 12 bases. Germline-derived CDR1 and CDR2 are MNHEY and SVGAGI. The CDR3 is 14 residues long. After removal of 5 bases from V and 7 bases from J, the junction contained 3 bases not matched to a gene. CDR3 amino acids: CASSVTSGRNEQFF. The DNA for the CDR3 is TGTGCCAGCAGTGTGACTAGCGGGAGAAATGAGCAGTTCTTC.

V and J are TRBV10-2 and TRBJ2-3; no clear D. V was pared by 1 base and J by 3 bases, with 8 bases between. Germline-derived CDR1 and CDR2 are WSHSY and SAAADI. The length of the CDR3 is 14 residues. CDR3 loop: CASSELGGTDTQYF. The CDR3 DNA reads TGCGCCAGCAGTGAGTTAGGCGGAACAGATACGCAGTATTTT.

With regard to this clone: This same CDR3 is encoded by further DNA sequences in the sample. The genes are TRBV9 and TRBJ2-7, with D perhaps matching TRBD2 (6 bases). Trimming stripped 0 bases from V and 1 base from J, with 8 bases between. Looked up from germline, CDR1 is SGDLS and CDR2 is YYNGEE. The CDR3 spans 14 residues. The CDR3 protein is CASSVGAGSYEQYF. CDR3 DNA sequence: TGTGCCAGCAGCGTAGGGGCGGGGTCCTACGAGCAGTACTTC.

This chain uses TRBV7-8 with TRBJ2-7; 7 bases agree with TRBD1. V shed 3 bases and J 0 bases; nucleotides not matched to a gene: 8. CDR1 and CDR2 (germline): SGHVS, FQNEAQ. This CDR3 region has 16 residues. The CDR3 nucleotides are TGTGCCAGCAGCTTTGGAACGACAGGGAGCTCCTACGAGCAGTACTTC. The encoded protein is CASSFGTTGSSYEQYF.

CDR3 DNA: TGTGCTAGTGGTTTGGGGGAGGGCCGAGAGACCCAGTACTTC. Amino acid sequence: CASGLGEGRETQYF. The V call is TRBV12-5, the J call TRBJ2-5, with 7 bases that match TRBD2. The J segment lost 4 bases and the V segment lost 1 base, leaving 3 bases of the junction unmatched. Germline V gene data show CDR1 as LGHNT and CDR2 as FRNRAP. This CDR3 has 14 amino acids.

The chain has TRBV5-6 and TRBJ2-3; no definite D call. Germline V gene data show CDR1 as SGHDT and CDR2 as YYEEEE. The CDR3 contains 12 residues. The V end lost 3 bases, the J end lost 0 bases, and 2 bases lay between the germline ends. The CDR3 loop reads CASSWSTDTQYF. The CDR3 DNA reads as TGTGCCAGCAGCTGGAGCACAGATACGCAGTATTTT.

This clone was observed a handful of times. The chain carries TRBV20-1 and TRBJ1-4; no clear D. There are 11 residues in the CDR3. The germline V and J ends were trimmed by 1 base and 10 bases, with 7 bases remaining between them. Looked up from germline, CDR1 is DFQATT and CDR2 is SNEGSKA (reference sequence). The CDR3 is CSARGPPKLFF. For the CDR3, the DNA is TGCAGTGCTAGAGGTCCCCCAAAACTGTTTTTT.

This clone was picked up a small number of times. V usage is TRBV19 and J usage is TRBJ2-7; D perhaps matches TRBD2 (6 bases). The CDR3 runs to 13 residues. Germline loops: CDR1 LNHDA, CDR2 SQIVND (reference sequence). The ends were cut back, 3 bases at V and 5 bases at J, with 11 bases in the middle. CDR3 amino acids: CASSIATSHEQYF. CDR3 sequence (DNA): TGTGCCAGTAGTATCGCCACTAGCCACGAGCAGTACTTC.

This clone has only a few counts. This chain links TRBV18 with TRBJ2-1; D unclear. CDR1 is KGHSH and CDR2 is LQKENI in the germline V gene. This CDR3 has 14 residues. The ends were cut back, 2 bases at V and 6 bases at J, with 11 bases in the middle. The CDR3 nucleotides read TGTGCCAGCTCACCAGCGCCAGTCCCCAATGAGCAGTTCTTC. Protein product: CASSPAPVPNEQFF.

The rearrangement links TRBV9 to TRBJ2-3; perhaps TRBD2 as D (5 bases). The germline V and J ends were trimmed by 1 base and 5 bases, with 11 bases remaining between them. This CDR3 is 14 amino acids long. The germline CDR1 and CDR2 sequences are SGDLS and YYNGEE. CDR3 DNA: TGTGCCAGCAGCGTAAGTGGGAGTGGAGATACGCAGTATTTT. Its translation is CASSVSGSGDTQYF.